Only a few counts were recorded for the clone carrying this T cell receptor beta chain. Here immunoSEQ multiplex PCR was the method, and the copy in TCRdb shows in-frame clones only, minus some. Seen here are roughly 2.1 million clones, 93% observed once, and the top ten hold about 1.5%. The sample originates from a study of shared clonotypes between healthy human individuals. The V end lost 4 bases, the J end lost 6 bases, and 12 bases lay between the germline ends. CDR3 length equals 14 residues. The germline CDR1 and CDR2 sequences are KGHSY and FQNENV. Selected positively for CCR7 and CD45RO-negative, naive CD8 cells excluded terminally differentiated effector memory CD45RA+ cells.

The specimen was naive CD8+ T cells from PBMCs. This sequence joins TRBV16 and TRBJ2-2; D unresolved. This TCR was recovered from a man between 18 and 35 years old in good health. Some clones in this sample may be carry-over from other donors' samples. CDR3 residues: CASSPPSGAGELFF. CDR3 bases: TGTGCCAGCAGCCCCCCGTCCGGTGCCGGGGAGCTGTTTTTT. Complete variable domain (other parts from reference TRBV16 and TRBJ2-2): GEEVAQTPKHLVRGEGQKAKLYCAPIKGHSYVFWYQQVLKNEFKFLISFQNENVFDETGMPKERFSAKCLPNSPCSLEIQATKLEDSAVYFCASSPPSGAGELFFGEGSRLTVL.